The following is a T cell receptor (beta chain) sequence with its context. The data derive from a study of blood T cell repertoires in COVID-19. Study information: COVID-19 samples, acute and convalescent, were from the United States, Italy and Spain. From T cells, B-cell-depleted T cells, or PBMCs came the material, which was cDNA or gDNA.

As processed by the authors: Amplified reference gene primers provided the basis for estimating nucleated cell counts. TCRdb's copy holds only in-frame clones and misses some; the assay was immunoSEQ multiplex PCR. Clonal size and the V and J genes are those of that table, whereas D and trimming came from the DNA. The sample includes 90,000 to 120,000 clones, roughly 92% of them seen just once. The CDR3 extends over 15 amino acids. Germline V gene data show CDR1 as SGHNT and CDR2 as YENEEA. V lost 1 base and J 5 bases, leaving 13 bases between the germline ends. Sequenced input: peripheral blood. This TCR came from a man between 70 and 80 years old with acute or convalescent COVID-19. The rearrangement joins TRBV11-3 to TRBJ2-3; a possible D gene is TRBD2 (6 bases). The CDR3 sequence is CASSLASLGGDTQYF. CDR3 coding DNA: TGTGCCAGCAGCTTAGCCTCTTTGGGGGGAGATACGCAGTATTTT. The variable domain in full, completed from reference TRBV11-3 and TRBJ2-3, reads EAGVVQSPRYKIIEKKQPVAFWCNPISGHNTLYWYLQNLGQGPELLIRYENEEAVDDSQLPKDRFSAERLKGVDSTLKIQPAELGDSAVYLCASSLASLGGDTQYFGPGTRLTVL.